The T cell receptor (beta chain) described here comes from a study of molecular identifiers for immune sequencing clone quantification. Turning to the study itself: Replicate runs used RNA from around 18,000 or 91,000 naive CD8 cells, which was split five ways into aliquots, and four of those aliquots were then sequenced.

Naive CD8 T cells underwent sorting with the CD8+CD4-CCR7+CD45RA+ definition. The bulk TCR libraries were made with methods described before and with listed TCR primers. A single record per CDR3 protein comes from TCRdb applying MiXCR to the PCR reads. This sample has fewer than 350,000 distinct CDR3 sequences, with about a quarter found just once. Comments on this clonotype: At one end the junction does not follow the germline gene, possibly because of a read error.

Germline CDR1 reads SGHRS; CDR2 reads YFSETQ. CDR3 length: 17 amino acids. The V and J genes are TRBV5-1 and TRBJ2-3; possibly TRBD1 or TRBD2 for D (5 bases each). This clonotype was sampled from a human donor in good health. Some libraries in this study had Jurkat cell RNA spiked in. The sequenced material came from naive CD8+ T cells from blood, with Jurkat cell RNA spiked in. Documented subset: FACS-sorted CD8+CD4-CCR7+CD45RA+ naive T cells. The CDR3: CASSLGGGGGSTDTRYF. The CDR3 DNA reads as TGCGCCAGCAGCTTGGGCGGCGGTGGGGGAAGCACAGATACGCGGTATTTT.